The clone carrying this TCR beta chain was recorded once. This sample is drawn from a study of blood T cell repertoires in COVID-19. Here immunoSEQ multiplex PCR was the method, and the copy in TCRdb shows in-frame clones only, minus some. The sample carries 150,000 to 200,000 clones, approximately 84% recorded once. The CDR3 consists of 16 residues. The V gene's germline CDR1 is SGHTA and CDR2 FQGNSA. V was pared by 6 bases and J by 3 bases, with 11 bases of the junction left unmatched. Sequenced material: peripheral blood. This sequence originates from a woman over 75 with acute or convalescent COVID-19. The rearrangement joins TRBV7-2 to TRBJ1-1; 9 bases are a match to TRBD1. CDR3 in amino acids: CASSPRQGVLDTEAFF. For the CDR3, the DNA is TGTGCCAGCAGTCCCCGACAGGGGGTTCTCGACACTGAAGCTTTCTTT.